The sequence of this T cell receptor (beta chain) was determined in a study of T cells in Graves' hyperthyroidism and ophthalmopathy. Disease duration was under 3 months in the ophthalmopathy patients, who also had a Clinical Activity Score of at least 3 and a NOSPECS grade of at least 4. This clonotype was counted many times. Antigen unknown. The study, taken as a whole, reports: Clonotypes that were expanded in thyroid above 0.001 mostly appeared in blood too. For ophthalmopathy, model prediction preceded onset by a median roughly 5.9 months.

Amplification of TCR beta CDR3 regions was performed using RNA transcripts as template. HTBI primers were used for first-round RT-PCR of the TCR CDR3. MiXCR was run by TCRdb on the multiplex PCR reads, yielding one entry per CDR3 protein. The sample includes about 600,000 distinct CDR3 sequences, approximately 15% of them seen just once. Germline CDR1 reads DFQATT; CDR2 reads SNEGSKA (reference sequence). V was shortened by 6 bases and J by 3 bases, with 21 bases between the two germline ends. The CDR3 is 15 residues long. The sequence was obtained from a woman aged 40-49 years with Graves' ophthalmopathy. The sample taken for sequencing was blood. The rearrangement links TRBV20-1 to TRBJ2-7, with D perhaps given as TRBD1 or TRBD2 (5 bases each). The CDR3 nucleotides read TGCAGTGCCAGGGAAGTGGTGGTGGGGGACTACGAGCAGTACTTC. This encodes CSAREVVVGDYEQYF.